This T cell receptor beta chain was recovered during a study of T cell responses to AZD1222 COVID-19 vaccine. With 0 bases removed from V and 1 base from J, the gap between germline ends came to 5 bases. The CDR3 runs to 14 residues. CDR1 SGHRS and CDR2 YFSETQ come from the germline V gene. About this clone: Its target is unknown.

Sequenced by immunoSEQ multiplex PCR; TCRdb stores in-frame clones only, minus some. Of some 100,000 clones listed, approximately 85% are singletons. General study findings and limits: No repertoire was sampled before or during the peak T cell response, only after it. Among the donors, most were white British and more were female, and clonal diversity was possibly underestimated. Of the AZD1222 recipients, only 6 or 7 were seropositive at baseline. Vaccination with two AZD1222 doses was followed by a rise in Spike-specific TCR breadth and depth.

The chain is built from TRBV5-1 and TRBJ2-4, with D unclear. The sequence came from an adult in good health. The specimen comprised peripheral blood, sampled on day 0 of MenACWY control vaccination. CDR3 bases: TGCGCCAGCAGCTTGGACATGGCCAAAAACATTCAGTACTTC. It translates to CASSLDMAKNIQYF.